The 12 T cell receptor beta chains reported below all come from one sample, sequenced in a study of immune evolution from preneoplasia to lung adenocarcinoma. Libraries were prepared by immunoSEQ multiplex PCR; TCRdb keeps only in-frame clonotypes and omits some of them. The data contain over 11,000 clones, about 80% of them seen just once; the ten biggest clones take up just under 5%. The sample was FFPE minimally invasive lung adenocarcinoma tissue. The receptors were sampled from a person aged 65 to 85 with lung adenocarcinoma.

The chain links TRBV6-1 to TRBJ2-3; the match to TRBD2 covers 9 bases. Germline CDR1 is MNHNS and CDR2 is SASEGT. The CDR3 covers 14 residues. V lost 8 bases and J lost 4; bases outside the gene matches: 7. The DNA of the CDR3 is TGTGCCAGCTGGGCGGGGGGGCCCGCAGATACGCAGTATTTT. It yields the protein CASWAGGPADTQYF.

By sample share, this clone is medium-sized (0.01 to 0.1%). The CDR3 DNA sequence: TGTGCCAGCAGTAGGATGAGGGACACTGAAGCTTTCTTT. Protein: CASSRMRDTEAFF. The chain joins TRBV6-5 to TRBJ1-1; D unresolved. The germline gives CDR1 MNHEY, CDR2 SVGAGI. The V and J ends lost 5 bases and 3 bases respectively, with 10 bases between them. This CDR3 is 13 amino acids long.

The chain uses TRBV7-3 and TRBJ1-1; D uncertain. Germline CDR1 SGHTA, CDR2 FQGTGA. The CDR3 covers 13 residues. V lost 6 bases to trimming and J lost 5 bases, with 13 bases between them. The chain's CDR3 is CASRLGMGTEAFF. The CDR3 DNA is TGTGCCAGCAGACTGGGGATGGGGACTGAAGCTTTCTTT.

The V call is TRBV5-1, the J call TRBJ1-4; TRBD1 aligns across 10 bases. This CDR3 comprises 16 residues. The V segment lost 1 base and the J segment 6 bases; nucleotides outside the gene matches: 6. CDR1 is SGHRS, CDR2 YFSETQ, per germline. The CDR3 sequence: CASSLIPGTGDEKLFF. CDR3 nucleotides: TGCGCCAGCAGCTTGATCCCTGGGACAGGGGATGAAAAACTGTTTTTT.

The rearrangement joins TRBV9 to TRBJ1-1; 7 nucleotides agree with TRBD1. Per the germline V gene, CDR1 is SGDLS and CDR2 is YYNGEE. The CDR3 sequence is 14 residues long. J lost 1 base, V lost 3 bases, and 3 bases had no gene match. This chain's CDR3 is CASSATGANTEAFF. The CDR3 DNA follows: TGTGCCAGCAGCGCCACAGGGGCGAACACTGAAGCTTTCTTT.

This clone is classed as medium-sized. The V gene is TRBV10-3, the J gene TRBJ2-7, with D possibly TRBD1 on 6 matching bases. The CDR3 is 12 amino acids. The germline V gene encodes CDR1 ENHRY and CDR2 SYGVKD. V was clipped by 2 bases and J by 7 bases, with 9 bases between them. Here the CDR3 reads CAISEAGQEQYF. As DNA, the CDR3 is TGTGCCATCAGTGAGGCAGGACAGGAGCAGTACTTC.

V gene TRBV5-4 combines with J gene TRBJ2-1; D might be TRBD1 (6 bases). The CDR3 contains 14 residues. Trimming left V 0 bases short and J 9 bases short, with 13 bases between. Germline CDR1 is SGHNT and CDR2 is YYREEE (reference sequence). As DNA, the CDR3 is TGTGCCAGCAGCTTGGTCGGCCAACAGGGTGAGCAGTTCTTC. Translation: CASSLVGQQGEQFF.

The chain couples TRBV7-9 to TRBJ2-3, with 9 bases lining up with TRBD1. V shed 6 bases, J shed 4 bases, and the junction held 8 bases outside the gene matches. Germline CDR1 and CDR2: SEHNR and FQNEAQ (reference sequence). This CDR3 spans 15 amino acids. The CDR3 DNA reads TGTGCCAGCAGGTTACAGGGGGCCGGAGCAGATACGCAGTATTTT. Its protein product is CASRLQGAGADTQYF.

The V gene is TRBV28, the J gene TRBJ1-3; D is uncertain. There are 15 residues in the CDR3. The V gene lost 3 bases and the J gene lost 0 bases, with 9 bases spanning the gap. In germline, CDR1 is MDHEN, CDR2 SYDVKM. This CDR3 reads CASSFGSPSGNTIYF. Written as DNA, the CDR3 is TGTGCCAGCAGTTTCGGGTCGCCCTCTGGAAACACCATATATTTT.

The genes are TRBV7-3 and TRBJ1-2; 7 positions match TRBD1. The ends lost 0 bases at V and 0 bases at J; junction bases unmatched: 1. CDR1 is SGHTA and CDR2 is FQGTGA in the germline V gene. CDR3 length: 15 amino acids. CDR3 DNA sequence: TGTGCCAGCAGCTTAACCGGGACAGCTAACTATGGCTACACCTTC. Protein: CASSLTGTANYGYTF.

The CDR3 DNA follows: TGTGCCAGCTCGCCAAATGAACAGGGAAACTATGGCTACACCTTC. Translating gives CASSPNEQGNYGYTF. This chain joins TRBV18 and TRBJ1-2, with D possibly being TRBD1 (6 bases). Germline values: CDR1 KGHSH, CDR2 LQKENI. V gave up 6 bases and J gave up 2 bases, with 16 bases separating them. The CDR3 has 15 amino acids.

This chain connects TRBV28 to TRBJ2-2; 9 nucleotides agree with TRBD1. V trimming: 6 bases; J trimming: 0 bases; junction bases outside the gene matches: 11. Germline V gene sequence: CDR1 MDHEN, CDR2 SYDVKM. The CDR3 extends over 18 amino acids. CDR3 bases: TGTGCCAGCAGCCCCGGACAGGGACAGGGCGCGAACACCGGGGAGCTGTTTTTT. Translating it yields CASSPGQGQGANTGELFF.